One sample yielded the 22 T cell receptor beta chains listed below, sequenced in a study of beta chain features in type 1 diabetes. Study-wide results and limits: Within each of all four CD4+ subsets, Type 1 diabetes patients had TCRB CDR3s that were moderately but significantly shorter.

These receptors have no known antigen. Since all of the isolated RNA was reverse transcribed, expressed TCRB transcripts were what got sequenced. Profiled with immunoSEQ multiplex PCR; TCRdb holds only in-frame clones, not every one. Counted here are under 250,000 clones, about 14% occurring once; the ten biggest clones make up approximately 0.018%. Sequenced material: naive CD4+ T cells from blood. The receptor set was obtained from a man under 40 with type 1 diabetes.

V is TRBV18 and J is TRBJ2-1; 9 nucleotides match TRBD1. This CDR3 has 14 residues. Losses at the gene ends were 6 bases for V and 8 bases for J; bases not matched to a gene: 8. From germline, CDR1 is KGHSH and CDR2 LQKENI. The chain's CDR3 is CASSRQGVGDEQFF. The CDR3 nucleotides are TGTGCCAGCTCCCGACAGGGGGTTGGAGATGAGCAGTTCTTC.

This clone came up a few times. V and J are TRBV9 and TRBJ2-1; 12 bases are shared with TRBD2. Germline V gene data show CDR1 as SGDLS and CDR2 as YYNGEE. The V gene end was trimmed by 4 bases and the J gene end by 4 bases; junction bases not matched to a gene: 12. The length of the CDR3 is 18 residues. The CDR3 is CASSPPPGTSGHYNEQFF. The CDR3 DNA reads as TGTGCCAGCAGCCCACCACCCGGGACTAGCGGGCATTACAATGAGCAGTTCTTC.

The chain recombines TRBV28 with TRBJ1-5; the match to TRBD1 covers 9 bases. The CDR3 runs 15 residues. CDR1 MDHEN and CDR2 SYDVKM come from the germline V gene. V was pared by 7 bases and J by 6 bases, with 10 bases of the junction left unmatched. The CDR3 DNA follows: TGTGCCAGCACCCCGGCGACAGGGGGTTTTCAGCCCCAGCATTTT. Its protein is CASTPATGGFQPQHF.

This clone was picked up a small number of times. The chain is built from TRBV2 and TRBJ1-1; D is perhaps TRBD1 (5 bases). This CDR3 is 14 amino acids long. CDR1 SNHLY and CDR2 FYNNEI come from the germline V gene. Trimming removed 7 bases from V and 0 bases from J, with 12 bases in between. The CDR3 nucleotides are TGTGCCAGCAACATAAGACAGTTGAACACTGAAGCTTTCTTT. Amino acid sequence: CASNIRQLNTEAFF.

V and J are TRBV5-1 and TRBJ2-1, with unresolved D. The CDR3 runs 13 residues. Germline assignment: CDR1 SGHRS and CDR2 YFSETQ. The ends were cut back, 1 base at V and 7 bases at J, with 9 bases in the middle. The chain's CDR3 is CASSLSFENEQFF. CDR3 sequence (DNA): TGCGCCAGCAGCTTGTCCTTCGAGAATGAGCAGTTCTTC.

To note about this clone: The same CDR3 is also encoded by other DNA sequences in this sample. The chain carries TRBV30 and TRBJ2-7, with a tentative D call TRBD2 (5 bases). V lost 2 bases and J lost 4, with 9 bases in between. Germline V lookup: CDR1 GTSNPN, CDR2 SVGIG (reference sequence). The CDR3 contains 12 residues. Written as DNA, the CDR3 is TGTGCCTGGAGTAGTGGAGGTTACGAGCAGTACTTC. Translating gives CAWSSGGYEQYF.

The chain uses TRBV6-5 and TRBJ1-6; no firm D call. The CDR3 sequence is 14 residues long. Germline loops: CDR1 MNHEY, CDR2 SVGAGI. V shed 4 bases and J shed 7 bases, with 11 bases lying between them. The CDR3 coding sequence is TGTGCCAGCAGTTGGGCAGTGAGCAATTCACCCCTCCACTTT. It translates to CASSWAVSNSPLHF.

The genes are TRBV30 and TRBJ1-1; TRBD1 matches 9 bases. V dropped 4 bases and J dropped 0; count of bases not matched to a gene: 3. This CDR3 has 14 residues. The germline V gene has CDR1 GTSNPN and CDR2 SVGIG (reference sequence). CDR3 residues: CAWTGQGMNTEAFF. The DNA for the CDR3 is TGTGCCTGGACCGGACAGGGGATGAACACTGAAGCTTTCTTT.

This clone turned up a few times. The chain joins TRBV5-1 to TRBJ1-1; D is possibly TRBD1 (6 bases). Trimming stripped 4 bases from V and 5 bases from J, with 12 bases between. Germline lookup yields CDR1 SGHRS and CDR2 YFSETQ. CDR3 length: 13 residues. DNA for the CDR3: TGCGCCAGCAGCACAGGGCGGGGGACTGAAGCTTTCTTT. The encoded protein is CASSTGRGTEAFF.

Written as DNA, the CDR3 is TGTGCCAGCTCAGTGGAGAGGTATTCACCCCTCCACTTT. Amino acids: CASSVERYSPLHF. This chain links TRBV2 with TRBJ1-6, with D hard to call. This CDR3 region has 13 residues. Per the germline V gene, CDR1 is SNHLY and CDR2 is FYNNEI. V was clipped by 8 bases and J by 8 bases, with 13 bases between them.

Here the CDR3 reads CASSRGTDSYEQYF. Here the CDR3 DNA reads TGTGCCAGCTCAAGGGGGACAGACTCCTACGAGCAGTACTTC. V is TRBV18 and J is TRBJ2-7; 7 bases agree with TRBD1. With V trimmed by 5 bases and J by 0 bases, 4 bases remained unmatched. This CDR3 is 14 amino acids long. The germline CDR1 and CDR2 sequences are KGHSH and LQKENI.

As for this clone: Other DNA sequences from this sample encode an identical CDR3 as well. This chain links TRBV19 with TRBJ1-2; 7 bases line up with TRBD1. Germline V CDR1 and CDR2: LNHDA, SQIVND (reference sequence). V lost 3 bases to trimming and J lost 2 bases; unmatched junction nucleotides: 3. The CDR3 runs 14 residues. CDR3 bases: TGTGCCAGTAGTATCCGACAGGGAAACTATGGCTACACCTTC. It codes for CASSIRQGNYGYTF.

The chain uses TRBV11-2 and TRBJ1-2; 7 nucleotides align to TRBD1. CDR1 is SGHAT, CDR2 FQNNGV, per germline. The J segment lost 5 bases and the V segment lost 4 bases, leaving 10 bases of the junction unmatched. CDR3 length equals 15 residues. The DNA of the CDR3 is TGTGCCAGCAGCTGGACAGGTGGGGAGGTTTATGGCTACACCTTC. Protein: CASSWTGGEVYGYTF.

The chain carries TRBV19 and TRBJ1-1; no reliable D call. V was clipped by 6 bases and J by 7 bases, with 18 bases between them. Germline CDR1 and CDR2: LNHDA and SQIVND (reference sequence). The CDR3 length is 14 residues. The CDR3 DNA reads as TGTGCCAGTAGCCAACCACAAGGGAGAGGTGAAGCTTTCTTT. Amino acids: CASSQPQGRGEAFF. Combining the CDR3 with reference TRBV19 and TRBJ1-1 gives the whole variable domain DGGITQSPKYLFRKEGQNVTLSCEQNLNHDAMYWYRQDPGQGLRLIYYSQIVNDFQKGDIAEGYSVSREKKESFPLTVTSAQKNPTAFYLCASSQPQGRGEAFFGQGTRLTVV.

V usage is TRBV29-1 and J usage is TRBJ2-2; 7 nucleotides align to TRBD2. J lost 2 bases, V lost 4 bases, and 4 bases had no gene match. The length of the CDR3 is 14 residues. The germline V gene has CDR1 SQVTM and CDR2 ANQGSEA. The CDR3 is CSVGSGANTGELFF. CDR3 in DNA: TGCAGCGTTGGGAGCGGGGCCAACACCGGGGAGCTGTTTTTT.

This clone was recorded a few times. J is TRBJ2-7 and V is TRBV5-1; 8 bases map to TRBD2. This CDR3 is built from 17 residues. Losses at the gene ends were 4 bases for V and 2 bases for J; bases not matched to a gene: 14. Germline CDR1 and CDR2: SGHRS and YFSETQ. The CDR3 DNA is TGCGCCAGCAGCCCGAAAGGGCGGGGGGCTACAGCCTACGAGCAGTACTTC. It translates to CASSPKGRGATAYEQYF.

The CDR3 sequence is CASSPGQGAAYGYTF. In DNA, the CDR3 is TGTGCCAGCAGCCCCGGACAGGGGGCAGCGTATGGCTACACCTTC. The chain joins TRBV7-8 to TRBJ1-2; 11 nucleotides align to TRBD1. Germline V gives CDR1 SGHVS, CDR2 FQNEAQ. The junction had 7 bases not matched to a gene; V was cut back by 5 bases and J by 5 bases. This CDR3 contains 15 residues.

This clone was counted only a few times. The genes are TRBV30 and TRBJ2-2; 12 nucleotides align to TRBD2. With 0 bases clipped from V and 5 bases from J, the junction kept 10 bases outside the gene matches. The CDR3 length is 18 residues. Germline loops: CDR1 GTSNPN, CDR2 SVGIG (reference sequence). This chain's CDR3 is CAWSVRASGRAGTGELFF. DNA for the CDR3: TGTGCCTGGAGTGTACGGGCTAGCGGGAGGGCCGGGACCGGGGAGCTGTTTTTT.

This CDR3 reads CASRKGMDQPQHF. The CDR3, as DNA: TGTGCCAGTCGCAAGGGGATGGATCAGCCCCAGCATTTT. This rearrangement joins TRBV19 to TRBJ1-5, with D possibly being TRBD1 (5 bases). Trimming cost V 8 bases and J 5 bases, with 13 bases left between them. Germline CDR1 is LNHDA and CDR2 is SQIVND (reference sequence). The CDR3 covers 13 residues.

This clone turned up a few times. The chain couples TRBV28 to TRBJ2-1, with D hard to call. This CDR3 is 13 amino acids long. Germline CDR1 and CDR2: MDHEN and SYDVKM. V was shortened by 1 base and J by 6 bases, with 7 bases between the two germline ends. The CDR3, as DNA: TGTGCCAGCAGTTTATTAGAGCTCAATGAGCAGTTCTTC. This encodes CASSLLELNEQFF.

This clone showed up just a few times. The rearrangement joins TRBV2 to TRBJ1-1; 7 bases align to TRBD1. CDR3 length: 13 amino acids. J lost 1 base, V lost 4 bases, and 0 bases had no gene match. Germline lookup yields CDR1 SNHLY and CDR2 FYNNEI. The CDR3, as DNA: TGTGCCAGCAGTGGGGACAGGAACACTGAAGCTTTCTTT. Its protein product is CASSGDRNTEAFF.

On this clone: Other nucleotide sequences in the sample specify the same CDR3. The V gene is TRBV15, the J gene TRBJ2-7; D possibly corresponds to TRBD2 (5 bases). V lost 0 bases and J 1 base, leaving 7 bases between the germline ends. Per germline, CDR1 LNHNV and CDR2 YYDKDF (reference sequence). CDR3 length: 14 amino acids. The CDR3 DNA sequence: TGTGCCACCAGCAGAGATCGGGGATCCTACGAGCAGTACTTC. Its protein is CATSRDRGSYEQYF.